This section outlines one T cell receptor (beta chain) sequence together with its context. This sample is drawn from a study of shared clonotypes between healthy human individuals. Germline CDR1 and CDR2: SGHNT and YYREEE (reference sequence). This CDR3 comprises 18 residues. V was pared by 8 bases and J by 2 bases, with 28 bases between. It was at deep level that the assay was run. Profiled with immunoSEQ multiplex PCR; TCRdb holds only in-frame clones, not every one. The sample contains millions of clones, about 95% of which appear only once. The rearrangement joins TRBV5-4 to TRBJ1-2; possibly TRBD1 for D (6 bases). The specimen sequenced was naive CD4+ T cells sorted from blood. Subset meaning: CD45RA+ positively selected. The receptor was derived from a man aged 18 to 29 in good health. This CDR3 is CASTITGRYRESNYGYTF. The CDR3 DNA sequence: TGTGCCAGTACGATAACTGGGCGGTACAGGGAATCCAACTATGGCTACACCTTC.